This TCR beta chain was sequenced in a study of immune cell composition in non-small cell lung cancer. Study observations and caveats: No significant correlation existed between pack-years smoked and tumour clonality. Top 10 clone scores and clonality were higher in squamous than adenocarcinoma. Clones >0.5% enriched in tumour were rarer in adenocarcinoma (around 33%) than squamous (about 80%).

Here immunoSEQ multiplex PCR was the method, and the copy in TCRdb shows in-frame clones only, minus some. The sample contains thousands of clones, around 70% of which appear only once. Worth noting for this clone: Its antigen remains unknown.

Germline V CDR1 and CDR2: SGHTA, FQGNSA. The CDR3 totals 15 residues. Trimming cost V 5 bases and J 3 bases, with 15 bases left between them. The sequenced sample consisted of lung tumor tissue. This TCR came from a human donor with non-small cell lung cancer. The chain links TRBV7-2 to TRBJ2-3; D ambiguous. The CDR3: CASSPDSLGTDTQYF. The CDR3 region has the DNA TGTGCCAGCAGCCCTGACTCCCTCGGGACAGATACGCAGTATTTT. The full variable domain, with the rest looked up from reference TRBV7-2 and TRBJ2-3, is GAGVSQSPSNKVTEKGKDVELRCDPISGHTALYWYRQSLGQGLEFLIYFQGNSAPDKSGLPSDRFSAERTGGSVSTLTIQRTQQEDSAVYLCASSPDSLGTDTQYFGPGTRLTVL.